This T cell receptor beta chain was found in a study of B cell selection in AIRE deficiency. The study, taken as a whole, reports: Patient Tconv cells held roughly 33% of Treg sequences shared by healthy donors. Shared Treg sequences had shorter CDR3s, biased toward rearrangements with few non-templated insertions. With only TCRbeta sequenced, about 37% of shared healthy Treg sequences overlapped Tconv.

CD4+CD127+ cells were sorted as the conventional CD4 T cells. Profiling relied on immunoSEQ multiplex PCR, and the TCRdb table lists in-frame clones only, not all of them. The data show under 30,000 clones, around 97% seen once. CDR3 length: 13 amino acids. In germline, CDR1 is LNHDA, CDR2 SQIVND (reference sequence). J was trimmed by 7 bases and V by 9 bases; bases with no gene match: 8. Only one count was recorded for this clone. The target antigen is unknown. Sample: conventional CD4+ T cells sorted from PBMCs. The chain has TRBV19 and TRBJ2-4; 8 nucleotides align to TRBD1. The origin of this receptor is a human donor with AIRE deficiency. CDR3 residues: CASDRQGTNIQYF. CDR3 sequence (DNA): TGTGCCAGCGACCGACAGGGGACCAACATTCAGTACTTC.